The sequence of this TCR beta chain was determined in a study of shared clonotypes between healthy human individuals (dated by TCRdb to about 2020). Regarding the research as a whole: The cohort comprised two women and three men aged 18 to 49 years. For each donor, three plates each were used for CD4 naive and CD4 memory, two plates were used for CD8 naive, and one plate was used for CD8 memory. Blood TCR repertoires of about five healthy adults were deeply sequenced to estimate repertoire size and the extent of clonotype sharing between individuals. Libraries were prepared and TCR repertoires were sequenced by different laboratories using diverse techniques, in order to increase sequencing depth and limit assay-specific biases. Leukapheresis yielded between about 0.9 and 9.5 billion PBMCs per donor.

Counted from cysteine to phenylalanine, this CDR3 has 15 amino acids. Just CDR3 DNA is preserved here, 45 bases in frame from base 1. V lost 0 bases and J lost 7 bases, and the count of bases not matched to a germline gene is 5. For CDR1 and CDR2, the germline V gene lists MNHNS and SASEGT. TCR CDR3 regions were amplified from genomic DNA by multiplex PCR using the deep immunoSEQ assay. For each cell subset, the extracted genomic DNA was distributed evenly across all wells of several immunoSEQ 96-well plates, and each plate served as one replicate. For sorted subsets, approximately 200 ng of genomic DNA, equivalent to about 30,000 T cell genomes, went into each replicate PCR. Purified libraries were quantified with a Qubit 3.0 fluorometer, sized on a Bioanalyzer 2100, and re-quantified with the KAPA Library Quantification kit. A separate single-read 150-cycle Illumina NextSeq 550 flow cell was used to sequence each immunoSEQ 96-well plate. Regarding the original processing steps: The immunoSEQ output contained only junctional sequences without quality scores, so filtering could not match that applied to full-length reads. Sequences were annotated with PyIR, a Python wrapper for IgBLAST v1.9, and V/J genes and CDR3 were assigned using IMGT germline references. Reads were filtered out if the reads had weak V/J assignments (E-value above 1e-6), no CDR3, stop codons, out-of-frame junctions, or ambiguous translated residues. V3J clonotypes were defined as sequences sharing the same inferred V gene, J gene, and CDR3 amino acid sequence. The percentage overlap between two repertoires was calculated by dividing the number of shared unique clonotypes by the size of the smaller repertoire. RTK rarefaction, the Chao1 estimator, and Recon v2.1 estimates of unobserved clonotypes were used to assess repertoire richness. OLGA was used to compute generation probabilities for all TCRbeta clonotypes that the gDNA method yielded from a handful of donors. TCRdb provides this immuneACCESS table in a form limited to in-frame rearrangements. Some clones are lacking; in checked studies, under half of them reflect an unresolved V gene, and why the rest are absent is not known. V, J and clone size were drawn from that table, and D and trimming were deduced from the DNA. The sample yields about 1 million clones; roughly 75% were counted once. About 1.5% of the sample belongs to the ten largest clones.

The donors were healthy, HIV-negative adults with no recently reported acute infections or vaccinations. Every donor was a Caucasian adult living in Nashville, Tennessee, USA. Magnetic negative selection was used to enrich CD4+ T cells, after which naive cells were positively selected on CD45RA and the negative fraction became the memory subset. After blood collection by leukapheresis, PBMCs were isolated using Ficoll-Histopaque density gradient centrifugation and then cryopreserved in the vapor phase of liquid nitrogen. Analytical flow cytometry was used to check the purity and quantity of every magnetically sorted T cell population. From each sorted fraction, genomic DNA was isolated and quantified by UV absorbance on a Nanodrop 2000c. Remarks on this clone: The antigen it binds to is not known. No per-base quality is available; no much larger clone lies one base away.

Overall study outcomes, separate from this receptor: Sampling was restricted to blood, and TCR repertoires in tissues likely differ from the TCR repertoires found in blood. Estimated clonotype richness was generally larger for naive than for memory subsets. Pairwise subsampling led to the expectation that sequencing depth would affect the degree of clonotype sharing among donors. Even with the large sequencing depth, rarefaction of the sorted-subset datasets indicated that sequencing was incomplete. The genetic and exposure-history diversity represented was limited by the small number of donors. Sharing across a few donors was observed for roughly 5.4% of naive CD4, 3.5% of naive CD8, 2.3% of memory CD4, and around 0.4% of memory CD8 clonotypes. Higher generation probabilities were observed for clonotypes shared by all four sorted-subset donors than for non-shared clonotypes.

This sequence originates from a man in his late teens or twenties in good health. Sequenced material: memory CD4+ T cells sorted from blood. Taken with the paper, the label for cell subset or site translates to: CD45RA-negative fraction. Rearrangement joined TRBV6-1 to TRBJ2-2; the junction holds 7 bases that match TRBD1. The sequenced DNA: TGTGCCAGCAGTGAAGCTCCAGGGGGTATCGGGGAGCTGTTTTTT. This codes for CASSEAPGGIGELFF.